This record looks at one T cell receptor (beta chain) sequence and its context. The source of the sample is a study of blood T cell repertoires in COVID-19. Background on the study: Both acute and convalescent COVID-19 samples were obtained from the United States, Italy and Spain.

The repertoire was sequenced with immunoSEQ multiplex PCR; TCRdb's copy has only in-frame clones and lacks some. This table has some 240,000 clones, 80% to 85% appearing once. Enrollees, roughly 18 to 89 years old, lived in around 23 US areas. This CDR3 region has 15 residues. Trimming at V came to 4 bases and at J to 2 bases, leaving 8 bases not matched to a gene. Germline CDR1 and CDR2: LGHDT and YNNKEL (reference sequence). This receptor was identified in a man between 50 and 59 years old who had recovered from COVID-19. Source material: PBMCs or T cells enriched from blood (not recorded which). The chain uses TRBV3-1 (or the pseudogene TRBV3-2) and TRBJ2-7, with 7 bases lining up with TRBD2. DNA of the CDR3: TGTGCCAGCAGCCTAAGATCGGGAGGCCCCTACGAGCAGTACTTC. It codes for CASSLRSGGPYEQYF.